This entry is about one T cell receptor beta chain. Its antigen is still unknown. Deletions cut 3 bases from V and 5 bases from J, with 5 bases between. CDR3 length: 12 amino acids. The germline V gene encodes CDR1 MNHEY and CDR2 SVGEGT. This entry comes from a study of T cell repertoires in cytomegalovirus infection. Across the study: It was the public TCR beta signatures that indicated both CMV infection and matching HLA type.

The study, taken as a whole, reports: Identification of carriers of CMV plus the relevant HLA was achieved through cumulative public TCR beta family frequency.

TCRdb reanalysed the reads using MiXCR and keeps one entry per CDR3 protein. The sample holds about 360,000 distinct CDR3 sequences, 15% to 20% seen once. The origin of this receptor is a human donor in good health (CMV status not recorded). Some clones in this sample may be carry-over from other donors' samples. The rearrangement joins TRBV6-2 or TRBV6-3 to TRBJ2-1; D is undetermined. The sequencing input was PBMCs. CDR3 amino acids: CASSYLNNEQFF. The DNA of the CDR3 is TGTGCCAGCAGTTATTTGAACAATGAGCAGTTCTTC.